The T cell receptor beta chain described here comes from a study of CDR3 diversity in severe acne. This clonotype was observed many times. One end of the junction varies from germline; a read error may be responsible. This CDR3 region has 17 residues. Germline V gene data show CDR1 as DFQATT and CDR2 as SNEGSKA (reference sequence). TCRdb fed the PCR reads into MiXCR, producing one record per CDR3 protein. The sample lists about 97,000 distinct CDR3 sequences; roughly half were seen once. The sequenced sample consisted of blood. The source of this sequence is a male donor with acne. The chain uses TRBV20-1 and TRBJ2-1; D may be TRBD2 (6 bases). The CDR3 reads CSARDLGGGPSYNGQFF. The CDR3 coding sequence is TGCAGTGCTAGAGATCTCGGGGGAGGACCCTCCTACAATGGGCAGTTCTTC.